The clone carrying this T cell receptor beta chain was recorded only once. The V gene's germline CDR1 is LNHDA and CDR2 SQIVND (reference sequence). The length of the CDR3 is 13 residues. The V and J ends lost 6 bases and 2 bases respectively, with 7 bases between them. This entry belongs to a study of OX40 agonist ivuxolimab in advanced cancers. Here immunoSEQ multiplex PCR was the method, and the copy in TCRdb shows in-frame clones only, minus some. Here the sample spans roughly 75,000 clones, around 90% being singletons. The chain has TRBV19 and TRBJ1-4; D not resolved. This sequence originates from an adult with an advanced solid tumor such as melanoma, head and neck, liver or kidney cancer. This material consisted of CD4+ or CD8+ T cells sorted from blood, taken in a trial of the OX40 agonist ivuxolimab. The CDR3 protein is CASRPATNEKLFF. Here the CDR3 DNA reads TGTGCCAGTAGACCCGCGACTAATGAAAAACTGTTTTTT.